The 15 T cell receptor beta chains reported below all come from one sample, sequenced in a study of healthy donors' naive CD4 and CD8 T cells. Each TCR library used 500 ng of total RNA and a linear amplification protocol. TCRdb ran MiXCR on the reads and lists one entry per CDR3 protein. The sample includes roughly 200,000 distinct CDR3 sequences, nearly 75% of them seen just once. The sequenced material came from naive CD4+ and CD8+ T cells sorted from blood, pooled from several donors. These TCRs come from a pool of human donors in good health; the sample pools cells from several healthy donors.

This clonotype appeared a few times. The chain recombines TRBV29-1 with TRBJ1-3; D remains unclear. Germline loops: CDR1 SQVTM, CDR2 ANQGSEA. With 0 bases removed from V and 4 bases from J, the gap between germline ends came to 10 bases. The CDR3 consists of 14 residues. The DNA of the CDR3 is TGCAGCGTTGAAGATCTGGCACTGGGAAACACCATATATTTT. Residues: CSVEDLALGNTIYF.

V and J are TRBV29-1 and TRBJ2-1, with D hard to call. This CDR3 region has 10 residues. V was cut by 5 bases and J by 8 bases, with 7 bases left in between. Germline lookup yields CDR1 SQVTM and CDR2 ANQGSEA. The CDR3 nucleotides read TGCAGCGTTCAGGCGGATGAGCAGTTCTTC. Translation: CSVQADEQFF.

In this sample, this clonotype turned up once. The chain has TRBV6-1 and TRBJ2-1, with TRBD2 as a possible D gene (7 bases). This CDR3 spans 15 amino acids. Per germline, CDR1 MNHNS and CDR2 SASEGT. Deletions cut 10 bases from V and 0 bases from J, with 16 bases between. Written as DNA, the CDR3 is TGTGCCACACAGGGAGGGCCTAGCTCCTACAATGAGCAGTTCTTC. Its translation: CATQGGPSSYNEQFF.

Here the CDR3 DNA reads TGTGCCAGCAGCTTAGAAGTATCGAACACTGAAGCTTTCTTT. Its protein is CASSLEVSNTEAFF. V usage is TRBV11-2 and J usage is TRBJ1-1; D remains unclear. With 0 bases removed from V and 1 base from J, the gap between germline ends came to 6 bases. The CDR3 runs to 14 residues. CDR1 SGHAT and CDR2 FQNNGV come from the germline V gene.

The rearrangement joins TRBV5-6 to TRBJ1-1; a weak D match, TRBD1 (5 bases). CDR3 size: 15 residues. V gave up 0 bases and J gave up 3 bases, with 12 bases separating them. Germline V gene lookup returns CDR1 SGHDT and CDR2 YYEEEE. The DNA of the CDR3 is TGTGCCAGCAGCTTGGAATTAAGGGGCTACACTGAAGCTTTCTTT. It specifies CASSLELRGYTEAFF.

The chain has TRBV11-2 and TRBJ2-1; 9 nucleotides match TRBD2. CDR1 and CDR2 (germline): SGHAT, FQNNGV. The CDR3 is 17 residues long. J was trimmed by 3 bases and V by 4 bases; bases with no gene match: 10. In nucleotides, the CDR3 is TGTGCCAGCAGCTCTGATAGCGGGAGCTTTTACTACAATGAGCAGTTCTTC. As protein: CASSSDSGSFYYNEQFF.

This clonotype was observed once. The rearrangement uses TRBV14 and TRBJ1-2; no reliable D call. V gave up 0 bases and J gave up 9 bases, with 11 bases separating them. This CDR3 has 13 residues. CDR1 and CDR2 from the germline V gene are SGHDN and FVKESK. The CDR3 sequence is CASSQDQRDRYTF. In DNA, the CDR3 is TGTGCCAGCAGCCAAGATCAACGAGACCGCTACACCTTC. The whole variable domain, filled in from reference TRBV14 and TRBJ1-2, reads EAGVTQFPSHSVIEKGQTVTLRCDPISGHDNLYWYRRVMGKEIKFLLHFVKESKQDESGMPNNRFLAERTGGTYSTLKVQPAELEDSGVYFCASSQDQRDRYTFGSGTRLTVV.

This clonotype was recorded a few times. The rearrangement links TRBV12-3 or TRBV12-4 to TRBJ1-1; maybe TRBD1 (5 bases). V was trimmed by 1 base and J by 3 bases, leaving 9 bases between them. The CDR3 consists of 14 residues. The CDR3 nucleotides read TGTGCCAGCAGTTTAGGGGGAGGGGACACTGAAGCTTTCTTT. Translated: CASSLGGGDTEAFF.

V and J are TRBV29-1 and TRBJ2-1; TRBD1 agrees at 9 bases. The CDR3 has 14 amino acids. V gave up 6 bases and J gave up 2 bases; unmatched junction bases: 5. Germline V gene lookup returns CDR1 SQVTM and CDR2 ANQGSEA. The CDR3 DNA follows: TGCAGCGTCCGGGACAGGGATACCTACAATGAGCAGTTCTTC. Protein sequence: CSVRDRDTYNEQFF.

The V call is TRBV30, the J call TRBJ2-7; 11 positions match TRBD2. The length of the CDR3 is 15 residues. Trimming cost V 3 bases and J 2 bases; bases outside gene matches: 6. Per germline, CDR1 GTSNPN and CDR2 SVGIG (reference sequence). Here the CDR3 reads CAWSDGLAGPYEQYF. DNA of the CDR3: TGTGCCTGGAGCGACGGACTAGCGGGTCCCTACGAGCAGTACTTC.

The J gene is TRBJ1-5, the V gene TRBV19; D not certain. Germline V lookup: CDR1 LNHDA, CDR2 SQIVND (reference sequence). The CDR3 spans 17 residues. V was trimmed by 3 bases and J by 0 bases, leaving 15 bases between them. CDR3 in DNA: TGTGCCAGTAGTATGTATCCTGCGGGATATAGCAATCAGCCCCAGCATTTT. Amino acids: CASSMYPAGYSNQPQHF.

The chain couples TRBV27 to TRBJ1-1, with 9 bases lining up with TRBD1. With 10 bases clipped from V and 6 bases from J, the junction kept 12 bases outside the gene matches. The CDR3 is 14 residues long. Per germline, CDR1 MNHEY and CDR2 SMNVEV (reference sequence). The CDR3 nucleotides read TGTGCCACCCACTACGGGACAGGGCCTTCTGAAGCTTTCTTT. Its protein product is CATHYGTGPSEAFF.

With respect to this clonotype: Relative to the germline gene, one junction end is altered; a read error may explain this. V and J are TRBV19 and TRBJ2-7; tentatively, D is TRBD1 or TRBD2 (5 bases each). The CDR3 is made up of 15 amino acids. Looked up from germline, CDR1 is LNHDA and CDR2 is SQIVND (reference sequence). The DNA of the CDR3 is TGTGCCGGTAGTATAGATCAGGGACGAATCTACGAGCAGTACTTC. This sequence encodes CAGSIDQGRIYEQYF. Combining the CDR3 with reference TRBV19 and TRBJ2-7 gives the whole variable domain DGGITQSPKYLFRKEGQNVTLSCEQNLNHDAMYWYRQDPGQGLRLIYYSQIVNDFQKGDIAEGYSVSREKKESFPLTVTSAQKNPTAFYLCAGSIDQGRIYEQYFGPGTRLTVT.

This clonotype was counted a single time. The rearrangement links TRBV29-1 to TRBJ2-1; the D gene is possibly TRBD1 (5 bases). The V end was cut by 6 bases, the J end by 5 bases, with 14 bases between. The CDR3 loop spans 13 amino acids. Germline V gene sequence: CDR1 SQVTM, CDR2 ANQGSEA. The CDR3 loop is CSVHMGLNNEQFF. CDR3 coding DNA: TGCAGCGTACACATGGGGCTAAACAATGAGCAGTTCTTC.

This rearrangement joins TRBV27 to TRBJ1-5, with a tentative D call TRBD1 (6 bases). This CDR3 is built from 14 residues. Trimming shortened V by 6 bases and J by 6 bases, and 15 bases separated the two germline ends. Germline values: CDR1 MNHEY, CDR2 SMNVEV (reference sequence). The CDR3 region has the DNA TGTGCCAGCAGGCCCACAGGGTACGCTCAGCCCCAGCATTTT. It translates to CASRPTGYAQPQHF.